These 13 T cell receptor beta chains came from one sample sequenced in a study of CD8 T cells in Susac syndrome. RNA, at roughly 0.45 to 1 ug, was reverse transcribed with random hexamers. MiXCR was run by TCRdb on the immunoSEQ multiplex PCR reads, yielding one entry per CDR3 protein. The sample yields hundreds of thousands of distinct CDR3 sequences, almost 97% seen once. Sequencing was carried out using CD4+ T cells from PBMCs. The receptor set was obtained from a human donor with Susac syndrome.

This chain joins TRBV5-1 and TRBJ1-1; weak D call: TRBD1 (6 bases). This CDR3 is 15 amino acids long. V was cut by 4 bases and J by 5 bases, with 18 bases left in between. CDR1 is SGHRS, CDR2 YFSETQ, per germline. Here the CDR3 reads CASSDNPGANTEAFF. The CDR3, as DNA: TGCGCCAGCAGCGACAACCCAGGGGCTAATACTGAAGCTTTCTTT. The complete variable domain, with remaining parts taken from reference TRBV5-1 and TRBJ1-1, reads KAGVTQTPRYLIKTRGQQVTLSCSPISGHRSVSWYQQTPGQGLQFLFEYFSETQRNKGNFPGRFSGRQFSNSRSEMNVSTLELGDSALYLCASSDNPGANTEAFFGQGTRLTVV.

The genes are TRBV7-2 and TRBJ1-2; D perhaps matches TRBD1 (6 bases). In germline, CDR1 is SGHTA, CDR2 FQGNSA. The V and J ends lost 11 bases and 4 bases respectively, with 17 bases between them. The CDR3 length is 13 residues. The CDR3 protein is CAGGGRVTYGYTF. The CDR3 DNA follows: TGTGCCGGGGGCGGGAGGGTTACCTATGGCTACACCTTC.

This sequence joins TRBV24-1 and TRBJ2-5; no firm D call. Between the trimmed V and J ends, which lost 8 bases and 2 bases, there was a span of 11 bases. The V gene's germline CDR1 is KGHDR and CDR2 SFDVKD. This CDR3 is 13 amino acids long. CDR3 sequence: CATISALQETQYF. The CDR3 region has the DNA TGTGCCACCATCTCGGCGCTGCAAGAGACCCAGTACTTC.

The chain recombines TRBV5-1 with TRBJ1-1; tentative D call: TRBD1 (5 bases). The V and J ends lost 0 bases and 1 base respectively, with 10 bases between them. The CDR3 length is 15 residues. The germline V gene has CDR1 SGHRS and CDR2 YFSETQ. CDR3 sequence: CASSLEGQGNTEAFF. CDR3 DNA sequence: TGCGCCAGCAGCTTGGAAGGGCAGGGGAACACTGAAGCTTTCTTT.

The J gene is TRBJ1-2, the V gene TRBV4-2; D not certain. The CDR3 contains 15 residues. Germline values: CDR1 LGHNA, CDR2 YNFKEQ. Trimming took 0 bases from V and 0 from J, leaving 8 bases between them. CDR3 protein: CASSQEGIANYGYTF. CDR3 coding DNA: TGTGCCAGCAGCCAAGAAGGGATCGCTAACTATGGCTACACCTTC.

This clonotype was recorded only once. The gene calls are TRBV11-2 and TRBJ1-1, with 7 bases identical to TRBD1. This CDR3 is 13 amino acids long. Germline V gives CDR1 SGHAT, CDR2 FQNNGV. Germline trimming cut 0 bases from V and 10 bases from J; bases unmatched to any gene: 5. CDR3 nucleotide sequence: TGTGCCAGCAGCTTAGATGGGTCAGGGGGAGCTTTCTTT. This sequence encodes CASSLDGSGGAFF.

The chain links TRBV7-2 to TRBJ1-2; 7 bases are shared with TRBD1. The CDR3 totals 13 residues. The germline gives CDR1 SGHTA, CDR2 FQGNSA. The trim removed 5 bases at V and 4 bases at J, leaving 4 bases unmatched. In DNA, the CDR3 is TGTGCCAGCAGCCGACAGGGAGCCTATGGCTACACCTTC. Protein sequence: CASSRQGAYGYTF.

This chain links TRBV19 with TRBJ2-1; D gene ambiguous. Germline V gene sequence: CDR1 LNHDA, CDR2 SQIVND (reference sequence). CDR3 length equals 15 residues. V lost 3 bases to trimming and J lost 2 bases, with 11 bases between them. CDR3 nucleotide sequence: TGTGCCAGTAGTATCGGCGGTGGAACCTACAATGAGCAGTTCTTC. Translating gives CASSIGGGTYNEQFF.

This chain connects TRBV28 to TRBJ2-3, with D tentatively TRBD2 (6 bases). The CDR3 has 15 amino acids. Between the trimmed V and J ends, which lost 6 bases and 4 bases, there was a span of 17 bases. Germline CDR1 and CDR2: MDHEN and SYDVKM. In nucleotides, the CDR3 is TGTGCCAGCAGCCATCCCACGGCGGGATCAGATACGCAGTATTTT. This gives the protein CASSHPTAGSDTQYF.

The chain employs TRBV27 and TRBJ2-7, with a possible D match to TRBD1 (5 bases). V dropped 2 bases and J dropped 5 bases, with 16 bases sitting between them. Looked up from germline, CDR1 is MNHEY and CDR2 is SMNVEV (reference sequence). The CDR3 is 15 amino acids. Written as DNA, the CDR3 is TGTGCCAGCAGTTTACAGGGTTCGTCGTTCGACGAGCAGTACTTC. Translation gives CASSLQGSSFDEQYF.

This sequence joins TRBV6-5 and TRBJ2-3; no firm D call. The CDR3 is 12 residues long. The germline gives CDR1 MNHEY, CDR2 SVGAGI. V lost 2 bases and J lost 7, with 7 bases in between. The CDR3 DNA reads TGTGCCAGCAGTTACAATAAGTATACGCAGTATTTT. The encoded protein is CASSYNKYTQYF.

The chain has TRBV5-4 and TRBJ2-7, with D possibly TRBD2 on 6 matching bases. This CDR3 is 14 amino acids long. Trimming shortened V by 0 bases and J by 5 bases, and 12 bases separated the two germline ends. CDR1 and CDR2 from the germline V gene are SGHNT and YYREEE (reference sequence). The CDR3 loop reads CASSLAGSSDEQYF. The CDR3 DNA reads TGTGCCAGCAGCTTGGCCGGGAGCTCGGACGAGCAGTACTTC.

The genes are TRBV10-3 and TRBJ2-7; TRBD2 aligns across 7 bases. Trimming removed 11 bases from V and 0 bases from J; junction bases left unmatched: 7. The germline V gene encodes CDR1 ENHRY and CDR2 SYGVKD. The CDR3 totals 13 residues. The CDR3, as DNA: TGTGCCTGCTGGGGCGGGAGCTCCTACGAGCAGTACTTC. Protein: CACWGGSSYEQYF.